This TCR beta chain was recorded in a study of cytomegalovirus exposure and HLA in healthy donors (dated by TCRdb to the late 2010s). General notes on the study: An earlier analysis of about 560 of the donors reported about 300 Gb of sequence data and around 110 million unique TCR beta sequences obtained from about 180 million T cells. The number of typed donors differed by locus: roughly 620-640 for A, B, C, DRB1 and DQB1; about 520 for DQA1; 606 for DPA1; and some 470 for DPB1. Donor age, sex, ethnicity and CMV serostatus were collected together with the repertoire data. In addition to the first cohort of roughly 670 subjects, a separate validation cohort of 130 or so different subjects was used. A few DR-DQ haplotypes were treated as single units for association and clustering because of strong linkage in the cohort. The genetic ancestry cluster associated with self-reported Caucasian donors included around 76% of the 398 genotyped donors. Among under 450 genotyped donors of the cohort, an average of roughly 240,000 unique TCR beta nucleotide sequences were sequenced per donor, 15% to 20% of them non-productive. Both class I and class II loci were covered by HLA typing, at four-digit resolution. Rather than drawing on any new phenotypic data, the later analysis identified candidate immune exposures from TCR beta sequences and the way those sequences occurred across donors. The study aimed to test whether signatures of past pathogen exposure could be identified by cataloging public T cell receptors. In a later analysis, previously published TCR beta repertoires from several hundred donors were re-analyzed and high-resolution HLA genotyping was added so that TCR occurrence patterns could be studied. To predict cytomegalovirus infection status, the study combined high-throughput TCR immunosequencing, statistical association of individual TCRs with disease status, and machine learning. Genome-wide SNP genotypes for about 55% of the 666 donors were used in a later genetic analysis, which treated that subset as a discovery cohort. Every discovery cohort repertoire had been produced on one sequencing platform. An early release that covered 500 to 800 HLA-typed donors contained approximately 320 gigabases of sequencing data and tens of millions of unique TCR sequences. In an earlier analysis of 550 to 700 of the donors, high-throughput TCR beta sequencing was used to judge whether each TCR beta V gene segment behaved as functional or pseudogenic. The study used immunosequencing to profile the T cell repertoires of approximately 650 subjects and linked those repertoires to cytomegalovirus serostatus. Overall study results and their limits: The sequencing pipeline was judged likely to have produced a cluster of highly shared sequence variants as a technical artifact. Some IMGT-functional V segments, including TRBV6-2 and TRBV6-3, could not be told apart with the 87-base-pair reads, so those segments were excluded. In a later analysis, most CMV-associated TCR beta chains were found to appear HLA-restricted, with HLA associations seemingly driven largely by CMV exposure. A later analysis associated 16,951 TCR beta sequences with specific HLA alleles at a false discovery rate of 0.05. A few of the identified cytomegalovirus-associated TCR beta chains were confirmed in vitro to be specific for cytomegalovirus antigens. A further reported finding was that TCR beta sequences accurately predicted the HLA-A and HLA-B alleles for most subjects in the first cohort. When HLA alleles, especially DR and DQ, strongly co-occurred, TCR associations were difficult to assign to individual alleles. In a later analysis, several top co-occurrence clusters were reported to appear linked to parvovirus B19, influenza, CMV and Epstein-Barr virus. Cytomegalovirus status was reported to be diagnosed by the classifier with high specificity and sensitivity in both the original and validation cohorts. An earlier analysis of around 600 of the donors showed that most TCR beta V segments appeared in productive rearrangements either about 87% or about 30% of the time, which broadly matched IMGT annotations. While some public TCRs were present in many individuals, most TCR sequences turned up only very rarely across donors. Because counts were too low, fewer than 20 rarely observed V segments, including chromosome 9 orphons, were excluded from the earlier analysis of about 500 of the donors. A later genetic analysis associated a missense DCLRE1C variant with V-gene and J-gene trimming of TCR beta chains, and an independent cohort replicated the association. The cohort was sequenced for TCR beta chains only, and without alpha or paired-chain data the features that could be detected were limited. Immune exposure information for the cohort was limited to CMV serostatus. Because some donors lacked HLA typing at each locus, the association tests relied only on the typed subset. Correlated functional status among segregating V segments might reflect linkage disequilibrium, but an unknown experimental factor could not be ruled out. The authors suggested that the approach could potentially be extended to other disease states and immunological phenotypes. A later genetic analysis reported fewer N-insertions in productive TCRs among donors in an Asian-associated ancestry cluster than the approximately 670-donor mean. Roughly uniform sequencing depth across donors was assumed in presence/absence analyses, although this assumption may not hold. In a later analysis, HLA-associated TCR beta chains were found to be more clonally expanded and to have lower generation probabilities than equally common non-associated chains. The study gave a list of some 150 TCR beta chains associated with cytomegalovirus. According to a later analysis, TCR association rates differed among HLA loci, with DRB1 alleles showing the most associated TCRs and HLA-C alleles showing the fewest.

The cohort comprised some 680 healthy bone marrow donors. At the time of sampling, all cohort members were nominally healthy, though unrecorded immune exposures were likely present. The donor was CMV seronegative and belonged to the group of 352 seronegative cohort members. Every donor gave a peripheral blood sample, and the peripheral blood mononuclear cells from that sample were used for TCR beta sequencing. The Qiagen DNeasy Blood Extraction Kit was used to extract genomic DNA from the blood cell samples. Reading the germline V gene (reference sequence) gives CDR1 SGHNT and CDR2 YYREEE. The junction shows trimming of 7 bases on V and 6 bases on J, and the gene matches do not reach 14 bases of it. Inclusive of the bounding cysteine and phenylalanine, the CDR3 is 16 residues long. Only the CDR3 DNA stays, 48 bases, in frame from base 1. This clone was detected only a few times. Its antigen target is currently unknown. No qualities accompany the bases; no much larger clone lies one base away.

Libraries came from the immunoSEQ multiplex PCR assay. For the multiplex PCR, a mixture combining 60 forward primers for TCR Vbeta segments and 13 reverse primers for TCR Jbeta segments was used. The CDR3 region of rearranged TCR beta genes was amplified from genomic DNA by a multiplex PCR assay. On the Illumina HiSeq System, the amplified TCR beta libraries were sequenced as 87-base-pair reads. The authors' pipeline ran thus. A later analysis counted about 76 million unique TCR beta chains across the 670 or so repertoires, and some 11 million of these chains were shared by at least two donors. Raw reads were error-corrected and collapsed into unique sequences by a nearest-neighbor algorithm in which closely related sequences were merged to remove PCR and sequencing errors. To assign V, D and J gene segments, CDR3 sequences were aligned to IMGT reference sequences. For a sequence to be retained, a match of at least six nucleotides to both a V gene segment and a J gene segment was required. Rearrangements were called productive when the CDR3 lacked stop codons and stayed in frame with V and J; all others were non-productive. CDR3 was defined according to IMGT convention as the region running from the second conserved V-encoded cysteine to the conserved J-encoded phenylalanine. The earlier analysis of about 590 of the donors excluded sequences that lacked an unambiguous match to a single V gene segment. In an earlier analysis of several hundred of the donors, V segments were called functional above 56.7% productive rearrangements and were called segregating when the between-donor standard deviation exceeded 5%. To diagnose cytomegalovirus status from the catalog of TCR beta chain sequences, a statistical classification framework was built. V and J gene assignment, in a later analysis, came from comparing TCR nucleotide sequences with IMGT/GENE-DB human TR gene sequences. Using the TCRdist pipeline, a later analysis assigned CDR3 sequences along with most-parsimonious VDJ recombination scenarios. In a later analysis, each TCR beta chain was defined by its CDR3 amino acid sequence together with its V-gene family, and reads lacking a unique V-gene family were excluded. To address suspected cross-contamination and a sequencing artifact, a later analysis removed roughly 640 highly shared, low-generation-probability nucleotide sequences. In a later analysis, a clonal expansion index was calculated for each public chain from normalized within-repertoire ranks of inferred template counts. Generation probabilities in a later analysis came from a VDJ recombination model fitted to out-of-frame rearrangements, and those results were checked against IGoR. In a later analysis, TCR-TCR, TCR-HLA and TCR-CMV co-occurrence was scored with hypergeometric tests, and a repertoire-size bias correction was applied to TCR pairs. A later analysis estimated false discovery rates by permuting HLA or CMV assignments 20 times. A later analysis grouped co-occurring TCRs with DBSCAN, adding TCRdist sequence similarity when clustering within HLA-allele-positive subsets. Co-occurrence clustering excluded repertoires with fewer than 30,000 or more than 120,000 public chains, plus five with anomalous nucleotide sharing. TCRdb mirrors the immuneACCESS table, restricted to in-frame sequences. Some clones are absent from its copies; in checked studies, under half trace to an unresolved V gene, and the reason for the others is unknown. V and J calls and clone size are as listed in that table; D and trimming were resolved from the DNA. This sample gives about 86,000 clones in total; around 70% of them show up just once. The ten largest account for approximately 8.9% of the sample.

Specimen: PBMCs. The V gene is TRBV5-4 and the J gene is TRBJ1-5, with 9 middle bases fitting TRBD1. The sequence came from a man aged 55 to 69 in good health and CMV-seronegative. The CDR3 region: CASGSRQGGIGQPQHF. Here is the DNA: TGTGCCAGCGGCTCCCGACAGGGGGGAATTGGTCAGCCCCAGCATTTT.